One T cell receptor (beta chain) is described in this entry. Its antigen remains unidentified. This sample was taken from a study of cytomegalovirus exposure and HLA in healthy donors. Regarding the study as a whole: Later genetic work tied a missense DCLRE1C variant to beta-chain V and J trimming. It was in a later analysis that TCR association rates were seen to vary by HLA locus, highest for DRB1 and lowest for HLA-C. A classifier reportedly called cytomegalovirus status with high sensitivity and specificity. HLA-A and HLA-B allele assignments for most subjects were reportedly predicted accurately using TCR beta sequences.

In the PCR, 60 Vbeta and 13 Jbeta primers were used. The method was immunoSEQ multiplex PCR; TCRdb's version includes in-frame clones alone and lacks a portion of them. The table lists some 70,000 clones. The sample consisted of PBMCs. This TCR was sampled from a man aged 40-49 years in good health and CMV-seronegative.

Here the CDR3 DNA reads TGTGCCAGCAGTTTGCTCTCGGTCGAGCAGTACTTC. As protein: CASSLLSVEQYF. V gene TRBV28 combines with J gene TRBJ2-7; D gene ambiguous. This CDR3 is built from 12 residues. V was pared by 3 bases and J by 6 bases, with 9 bases between. Germline CDR1 is MDHEN and CDR2 is SYDVKM.